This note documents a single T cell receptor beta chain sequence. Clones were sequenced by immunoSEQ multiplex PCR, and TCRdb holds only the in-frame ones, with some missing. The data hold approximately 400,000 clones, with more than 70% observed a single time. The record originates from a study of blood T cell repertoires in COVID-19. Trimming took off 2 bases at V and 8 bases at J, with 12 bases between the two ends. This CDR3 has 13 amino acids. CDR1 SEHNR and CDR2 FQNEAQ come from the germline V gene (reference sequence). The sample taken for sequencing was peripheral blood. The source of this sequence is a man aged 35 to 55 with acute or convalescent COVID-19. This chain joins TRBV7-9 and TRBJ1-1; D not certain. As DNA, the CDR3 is TGTGCCAGCAGCTTATCCGTGACACGGGAAGCTTTCTTT. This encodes CASSLSVTREAFF.